This T cell receptor (beta chain) was recovered during a study of memory CD4+ T cells and cytomegalovirus serostatus. Whole-study context: Of the healthy Belgian adults, 9 or 10 were CMV seropositive and about 24 seronegative.

In the original analysis: Out-of-frame sequences were removed, leaving 2,000,000 or so distinct TCRbeta sequences. Assay used: immunoSEQ multiplex PCR; TCRdb lists only in-frame clones, some missing. D and trimming come from the DNA, and the V and J calls and clone size come from that table. The data show around 60,000 clones, about 74% seen once. The sort gate was single viable CD3+CD4+CD8-CD45RO+ cells for memory CD4+ T cells. Total CD4+ T cells were enriched by CD4 positive selection. Trimming shortened V by 5 bases and J by 6 bases, and 14 bases separated the two germline ends. The CDR3 loop spans 14 amino acids. CDR1 and CDR2 from the germline V gene are SEHNR and FQNEAQ (reference sequence).

The sequence was obtained from an adult in good health and CMV-seronegative. The sample taken for sequencing was memory CD4+ T cells from blood. This chain connects TRBV7-9 to TRBJ2-4; D perhaps matches TRBD2 (5 bases). CDR3 nucleotides: TGTGCCAGCAGCCTACCACGAGGAGGAAACATTCAGTACTTC. This sequence encodes CASSLPRGGNIQYF.